This entry lists 26 T cell receptor beta chains sequenced from one sample in a study of T cell clonality in common variable immunodeficiency. Profiled with immunoSEQ multiplex PCR; TCRdb holds only in-frame clones, not every one. The record shows tens of thousands of clones for this sample, with no singletons present. Sequenced material: peripheral blood mononuclear cells. The receptors shown here come from a person aged 18 to 70 in good health.

This clone was observed at least ten times. The read finishes 3 residues shy of the CDR3 end, and the germline J gene is used to complete it. The chain couples TRBV19 to TRBJ2-3, with D maybe TRBD1 (6 bases). Germline CDR1 and CDR2: LNHDA and SQIVND (reference sequence). The CDR3 length is 14 residues. Trimming shortened V by 1 base and J by 4 bases, and 9 bases separated the two germline ends. The sequenced CDR3 bases are TGTGCCAGTAGTATAGGCAGGGGAGCAGATACG. Its protein product is CASSIGRGADT. The whole CDR3 protein is CASSIGRGADTQYF.

This clone was counted at least ten times. The read stops 3 residues short of the end of the CDR3; the missing end is completed from the germline J gene. The chain links TRBV20-1 to TRBJ2-7, with no clear D. CDR3 length: 11 amino acids. Trimming took off 7 bases at V and 3 bases at J, with 10 bases between the two ends. Germline loops: CDR1 DFQATT, CDR2 SNEGSKA (reference sequence). The part of the CDR3 DNA that was read is TGCAGTGTTGTCAGTCACTACGAG. Protein sequence: CSVVSHYE. The full-length CDR3 reads as CSVVSHYEQYF.

This clone was seen at least ten times. The read comes to an end 3 residues before the CDR3 does, leaving the germline J gene to fill in the end. The chain combines TRBV7-6 with TRBJ2-5; TRBD2 aligns across 16 bases. After removal of 5 bases from V and 6 bases from J, the junction contained 9 bases not matched to a gene. The CDR3 sequence is 17 residues long. Germline V gene lookup returns CDR1 SGHVS and CDR2 FNYEAQ. This CDR3 is CASSVPGLAGGGKTQYF. The DNA read from the CDR3 is TGTGCCAGCAGCGTCCCGGGACTAGCGGGGGGGGGAAAGACC.

This clone was recorded many times. The read stops 3 residues short of the end of the CDR3; the missing end is completed from the germline J gene. The chain carries TRBV20-1 and TRBJ2-7, with no clear D. V was clipped by 0 bases and J by 3 bases, with 6 bases between them. Germline lookup yields CDR1 DFQATT and CDR2 SNEGSKA (reference sequence). The CDR3 consists of 12 residues. CDR3 loop: CSARDQNYEQYF. The DNA read from the CDR3 is TGCAGTGCTAGAGACCAGAACTACGAG.

There are a few counts of this clone. Sequencing ends 3 residues short of the CDR3 end; the germline J gene provides the rest. This sequence joins TRBV7-8 and TRBJ2-1; possible D gene TRBD2, 5 bases. Trimming took 5 bases from V and 4 from J, leaving 12 bases between them. Germline V CDR1 and CDR2: SGHVS, FQNEAQ. CDR3 length equals 14 residues. The part of the CDR3 DNA that was read is TGTGCCAGCAGCCCCAGGACTTCTTACAATGAG. Amino acids: CASSPRTSYNE. The whole CDR3 is CASSPRTSYNEQFF.

This clone was recorded a few times. A far larger clone differs by one base, so this is likely a read error. The CDR3 extends 3 residues past the end of the read, so its final part is completed from the germline J gene. The rearrangement joins TRBV19 to TRBJ2-3; tentative D call: TRBD2 (6 bases). Germline V CDR1 and CDR2: LNHDA, SQIVND (reference sequence). This CDR3 comprises 16 residues. Here the CDR3 reads CATSLETSKTAPTQYF. The CDR3 bases that were read are TGTGCCACTAGTTTGGAGACTAGTAAGACAGCACCTACG.

This clone appeared many times. Sequencing ends 3 residues short of the CDR3 end; the germline J gene provides the rest. The chain uses TRBV7-2 and TRBJ1-6; no reliable D call. The V gene lost 3 bases and the J gene lost 7 bases, with 13 bases spanning the gap. CDR3 length: 15 residues. The V gene's germline CDR1 is SGHTA and CDR2 FQGNSA. The sequenced CDR3 bases are TGTGCCAGCAGCTTGTCCCGCTCGGGGAATTCACCC. It encodes CASSLSRSGNSP. The whole CDR3 sequence reads CASSLSRSGNSPLHF.

This clone was detected many times. From the germline J gene comes the end of the CDR3, since the read stops 3 residues before it. The gene calls are TRBV29-1 and TRBJ1-4; possible D gene TRBD1, 6 bases. V was clipped by 6 bases and J by 6 bases, with 14 bases between them. This CDR3 comprises 13 residues. Germline V gene data show CDR1 as SQVTM and CDR2 as ANQGSEA. The CDR3 DNA, read in part, is TGCAGCGTGTCAGACGGGACACATGAAAAA. Protein sequence: CSVSDGTHEK. The CDR3, in full, reads CSVSDGTHEKLFF.

This clone was recorded many times. The read halts 3 residues ahead of the CDR3 end, with the missing end drawn from the germline J gene. The rearrangement links TRBV13 to TRBJ2-3; 14 nucleotides agree with TRBD2. Germline V gene lookup returns CDR1 PRHDT and CDR2 FYEKMQ (reference sequence). This CDR3 comprises 18 residues. The V gene end was trimmed by 6 bases and the J gene end by 2 bases; junction bases not matched to a gene: 10. CDR3 DNA, as far as it was read: TGTGCCAGCAGTTCCGGACTAGCGGGGGGTAGTGACACAGATACG. Protein: CASSSGLAGGSDTDT. The complete CDR3 reads CASSSGLAGGSDTDTQYF.

This clone occurred many times. The read is 3 residues too short to cover the CDR3 end, so that end is filled in from the germline J gene. J is TRBJ1-6 and V is TRBV18; D not resolved. The CDR3 is 15 amino acids. CDR1 and CDR2 from the germline V gene are KGHSH and LQKENI. Trimming stripped 1 base from V and 8 bases from J, with 12 bases between. CDR3 DNA, as far as it was read: TGTGCCAGCTCACCACTTCAACTACGTGATTCACCC. As protein: CASSPLQLRDSP. The whole CDR3 sequence is CASSPLQLRDSPLHF.

This clone was picked up many times. The read gets to within 3 residues of the CDR3 end, and the germline J gene fills in the rest. The V and J genes are TRBV11-2 and TRBJ2-3; D perhaps matches TRBD1 (5 bases). There are 15 residues in the CDR3. The germline gives CDR1 SGHAT, CDR2 FQNNGV. V was trimmed by 2 bases and J by 4 bases, leaving 13 bases between them. CDR3 protein: CASSLPPGLADTQYF. The CDR3 bases that were read are TGTGCCAGCAGCTTACCCCCAGGGTTGGCAGATACG.

This clone has at least ten counts. The CDR3 end falls 3 residues outside the read, so it is completed with the germline J gene. The chain uses TRBV18 and TRBJ2-7; 8 bases fit TRBD1. CDR1 and CDR2 (germline): KGHSH, LQKENI. The CDR3 runs to 16 residues. V lost 3 bases to trimming and J lost 1 base; unmatched junction nucleotides: 8. The DNA read from the CDR3 is TGTGCCAGCTCACCCCAGGCAGGGGGCGGGTCCTACGAG. Encoded protein: CASSPQAGGGSYE. In full, the CDR3 reads CASSPQAGGGSYEQYF. Combining the CDR3 with reference TRBV18 and TRBJ2-7 gives the whole variable domain NAGVMQNPRHLVRRRGQEARLRCSPMKGHSHVYWYRQLPEEGLKFMVYLQKENIIDESGMPKERFSAEFPKEGPSILRIQQVVRGDSAAYFCASSPQAGGGSYEQYFGPGTRLTVT.

This clone has ten or more counts. The read halts 3 residues ahead of the CDR3 end, with the missing end drawn from the germline J gene. This chain joins TRBV30 and TRBJ2-7; TRBD1 might be the D (6 bases). This CDR3 contains 13 residues. Trimming shortened V by 7 bases and J by 0 bases, and 13 bases separated the two germline ends. CDR1 is GTSNPN and CDR2 is SVGIG in the germline V gene (reference sequence). The CDR3 DNA, read in part, is TGTGCCTCAACCGGGACAAGCTCCTACGAG. Its protein product is CASTGTSSYE. The complete CDR3 protein is CASTGTSSYEQYF.

Note on this clone: With the read ending 3 residues before the CDR3 end, the germline J gene is used to fill in that end. The chain couples TRBV5-8 to TRBJ2-1; 9 bases are shared with TRBD1. Losses at the gene ends were 4 bases for V and 8 bases for J; bases not matched to a gene: 10. Germline CDR1 SGHTS, CDR2 YDEGEE. The CDR3 is 15 amino acids. CDR3 bases read: TGTGCCAGCAGCCCCGGGACAGGGAGCTTGGATGAG. It specifies CASSPGTGSLDE. The full CDR3 protein is CASSPGTGSLDEQFF.

This clone was counted ten times or more. Read data end 3 residues before the CDR3 end; the end is taken from the germline J gene. The chain carries TRBV18 and TRBJ1-1; the D gene is possibly TRBD1 (5 bases). This CDR3 has 16 amino acids. Germline-derived CDR1 and CDR2 are KGHSH and LQKENI. V gave up 2 bases and J gave up 5 bases, with 18 bases separating them. Incomplete CDR3 DNA: TGTGCCAGCTCACCAGAGGGGAAGGGTATGGGGACTGAA. This encodes CASSPEGKGMGTE. The CDR3 in full is CASSPEGKGMGTEAFF. The full variable domain, rest sourced from reference TRBV18 and TRBJ1-1, is NAGVMQNPRHLVRRRGQEARLRCSPMKGHSHVYWYRQLPEEGLKFMVYLQKENIIDESGMPKERFSAEFPKEGPSILRIQQVVRGDSAAYFCASSPEGKGMGTEAFFGQGTRLTVV.

A note on this clone: The CDR3 end is not reached by the read, which stops 3 residues before it; the germline J gene fills it in. The chain joins TRBV7-9 to TRBJ2-2; 8 nucleotides match TRBD2. Germline CDR1 reads SEHNR; CDR2 reads FQNEAQ (reference sequence). The CDR3 runs to 15 residues. Incomplete CDR3 DNA: TGTGCCAGCAGCTTAGCGGACGGGGGGGGAGAAAAG. Translation gives CASSLADGGGEK. The whole CDR3 reads CASSLADGGGEKLFF.

This clone has a count of ten or more. Sequencing ends 3 residues short of the CDR3 end; the germline J gene provides the rest. The chain has TRBV30 and TRBJ1-1; D remains unclear. Trimming removed 7 bases at V and 3 bases at J, with 9 bases between. Germline CDR1 is GTSNPN and CDR2 is SVGIG (reference sequence). The CDR3 runs 11 residues. The CDR3 DNA, read in part, is TGTGCCTCCTCCGGGGACACTGAA. Its translation is CASSGDTE. The CDR3, in full, reads CASSGDTEAFF.

About this clone: Other nucleotide sequences in the sample specify the same CDR3. The CDR3 spells CASSLLGPNVDTQYF. The covered CDR3 bases are TGTGCCAGCAGCTTATTAGGGCCGAATGTAGATACG. The V and J genes are TRBV7-9 and TRBJ2-3; D gene unclear. Read sequence stops 3 residues before the CDR3 end, and the germline J gene provides the missing end. The V gene's germline CDR1 is SEHNR and CDR2 FQNEAQ (reference sequence). The CDR3 length is 15 residues. Trimming shortened V by 2 bases and J by 5 bases, and 14 bases separated the two germline ends.

At least ten counts were recorded for this clone. The read is 3 residues too short to cover the CDR3 end, so that end is filled in from the germline J gene. V is TRBV20-1 and J is TRBJ2-1; 7 positions agree with TRBD1. Germline trimming cut 1 base from V and 0 bases from J; bases unmatched to any gene: 6. The CDR3 contains 16 residues. CDR1 is DFQATT and CDR2 is SNEGSKA in the germline V gene (reference sequence). CDR3: CSARVTGASSYNEQFF. The DNA read from the CDR3 is TGCAGTGCTAGAGTTACAGGGGCCAGCTCCTACAATGAG.

This clone appeared a few times. Sequencing ends 3 residues short of the CDR3 end; the germline J gene provides the rest. The genes are TRBV7-9 and TRBJ1-6; D not resolved. V gave up 11 bases and J gave up 6 bases, with 8 bases separating them. The germline CDR1 and CDR2 sequences are SEHNR and FQNEAQ (reference sequence). The CDR3 consists of 11 residues. The chain's CDR3 is CAVSGNSPLHF. CDR3 DNA, as far as it was read: TGTGCCGTAAGCGGTAATTCACCC.

There are many counts of this clone. The CDR3 spells CSARRAGYEQYF. The sequenced part of the CDR3 DNA is TGCAGTGCGAGGCGGGCAGGCTACGAG. This chain links TRBV20-1 with TRBJ2-7, with D possibly being TRBD2 (5 bases). The read halts 3 residues ahead of the CDR3 end, with the missing end drawn from the germline J gene. V lost 6 bases and J lost 3, with 12 bases in between. This CDR3 is 12 amino acids long. Per the germline V gene, CDR1 is DFQATT and CDR2 is SNEGSKA (reference sequence).

This clone has at least ten counts. Read data end 3 residues before the CDR3 end; the end is taken from the germline J gene. The rearrangement uses TRBV12-3 or TRBV12-4 and TRBJ2-2; a weak D match, TRBD1 (5 bases). V was trimmed by 3 bases and J by 6 bases, leaving 11 bases between them. The CDR3 runs 14 residues. The CDR3 region is CASSFGHEAGELFF. CDR3 DNA (partial): TGTGCCAGCAGTTTTGGACACGAGGCCGGGGAG.

With regard to this clone: A much larger clonotype is one base distant, so this may be a read error. The CDR3 goes on 3 residues after the read ends, and that part is filled in from the germline J gene. The chain is built from TRBV19 and TRBJ2-2, with TRBD2 matching over 10 bases. The CDR3 consists of 16 residues. The V and J ends lost 10 bases and 2 bases, in that order; junction bases with no gene match: 10. Germline V lookup: CDR1 LNHDA, CDR2 SQIVND (reference sequence). The CDR3 is CATTPRTSGNTGELFF. The DNA read from the CDR3 is TGTGCCACTACCCCCCGGACTAGCGGCAACACCGGGGAG.

This clone was counted ten times or more. CDR3: CASSLGTGYNEQFF. The DNA read from the CDR3 is TGTGCCAGCAGCTTAGGGACAGGGTACAATGAG. This chain uses TRBV7-9 with TRBJ2-1, with 8 nucleotides matching TRBD1. The read stops 3 residues short of the end of the CDR3; the missing end is completed from the germline J gene. Germline assignment: CDR1 SEHNR and CDR2 FQNEAQ (reference sequence). With V trimmed by 1 base and J by 4 bases, 0 bases remained unmatched. This CDR3 contains 14 residues.

This clone was seen at least ten times. The read terminates 3 residues ahead of where the CDR3 ends, so the germline J gene completes it. The V and J genes are TRBV2 and TRBJ1-5; D gene unclear. This CDR3 has 15 amino acids. Germline CDR1 reads SNHLY; CDR2 reads FYNNEI. V lost 1 base and J lost 1, with 8 bases in between. Incomplete CDR3 DNA: TGTGCCAGCAGTGAAGGCAGTGCAAGCAATCAGCCC. Amino acid sequence: CASSEGSASNQP. The full CDR3 reads CASSEGSASNQPQHF.

This clone was counted ten times or more. The read ends 3 residues shy of where the CDR3 ends; the end is completed using the germline J gene. The chain employs TRBV6-2 or TRBV6-3 and TRBJ2-1, with 9 positions matching TRBD1. Germline trimming cut 2 bases from V and 6 bases from J; bases unmatched to any gene: 5. Germline V gives CDR1 MNHEY, CDR2 SVGEGT. There are 15 residues in the CDR3. The CDR3 sequence: CASSYHRGLGNEQFF. The part of the CDR3 DNA that was read is TGTGCCAGCAGTTACCACAGGGGGCTAGGCAATGAG.